This T cell receptor beta chain emerged from a study of cytomegalovirus exposure and HLA in healthy donors. Whole-study context: HLA-typed donors were the source of about 85 million unique TCRs, which an early data release held.

The study, taken as a whole, reports: Several of the most significant clusters were apparently associated with common viral pathogens in a later analysis. Equally common other TCR beta chains were less clonally expanded than HLA-associated ones, a later analysis found. Several V segments, TRBV6-2 and TRBV6-3 among them, could not be told apart and were dropped.

Trimming took 4 bases from V and 4 from J, leaving 14 bases between them. From germline, CDR1 is MNHNY and CDR2 SVGAGI (reference sequence). The CDR3 length is 14 residues. The PCR used 60 Vbeta and 13 Jbeta primers. Measured with immunoSEQ multiplex PCR; TCRdb has only the in-frame clones, and not every one. This sample contains around 45,000 clones. Points on this clone: Its antigen is unidentified.

The chain joins TRBV6-6 to TRBJ2-7; TRBD1 is a possible D gene (6 bases). The specimen sequenced was PBMCs. The clonotype was recovered from a male donor in good health and CMV-seronegative. This CDR3 reads CASSSTDRRYEQYF. The CDR3 DNA reads TGTGCCAGCAGTTCCACAGACAGGAGATACGAGCAGTACTTC.